What follows is one T cell receptor beta chain and its context. The antigen is undetermined. CDR1 is MGHDK, CDR2 SYGVNS, per germline. V shed 5 bases and J 0 bases; nucleotides not matched to a gene: 8. CDR3 size: 18 residues. The data were taken from a study of shared clonotypes between healthy human individuals. Overall study context: The plates for each donor numbered three CD4 naive, three CD4 memory, two CD8 naive and one CD8 memory. Study-wide findings and caveats: There were few donors, and this limited the genetic and exposure-history diversity represented. Naive CD4 clonotypes were shared across a handful of donors at roughly 5.3%.

The method was immunoSEQ multiplex PCR; TCRdb's version includes in-frame clones alone and lacks a portion of them. Among over 950,000 clones listed, approximately 75% were seen once. Sequencing was carried out using memory CD4+ T cells from PBMCs. The subset here: CD45RA-negative fraction. This chain connects TRBV25-1 to TRBJ2-6, with TRBD1 matching 9 bases. The sequence came from a man younger than 35 in good health. Some clones in this sample may be carry-over from other donors' samples. The CDR3 bases are TGTGCCAGCAGTCTAGGACAGGGGAGGAACTCTGGGGCCAACGTCCTGACTTTC. The encoded protein is CASSLGQGRNSGANVLTF. The full variable domain, rest sourced from reference TRBV25-1 and TRBJ2-6, is EADIYQTPRYLVIGTGKKITLECSQTMGHDKMYWYQQDPGMELHLIHYSYGVNSTEKGDLSSESTVSRIRTEHFPLTLESARPSHTSQYLCASSLGQGRNSGANVLTFGAGSRLTVL.